This entry is about one TCR beta chain. No antigen is known for it. The V gene lost 4 bases and the J gene lost 3 bases, with 16 bases spanning the gap. This CDR3 is built from 15 residues. Per germline, CDR1 PRHDT and CDR2 FYEKMQ (reference sequence). Naive CD8 cells lacked CD45RO and underwent positive selection for CCR7, leaving out terminally differentiated effector memory CD45RA+ cells. The record originates from a study of shared clonotypes between healthy human individuals. Study conclusions and caveats: Generally, naive subsets came out with larger estimated richness than memory subsets.

Repertoires were generated with immunoSEQ multiplex PCR, while TCRdb's copy carries only in-frame clones and drops some. Among about 700,000 clones listed, 92% were seen once. J is TRBJ2-7 and V is TRBV13; D remains unclear. Material for sequencing was naive CD8+ T cells sorted from blood. The clonotype was recovered from a young man in good health. CDR3 residues: CASSSVVSQVYEQYF. In DNA form, the CDR3 reads TGTGCCAGCAGCTCGGTTGTCTCCCAGGTCTACGAGCAGTACTTC.